What follows describes a single T cell receptor beta chain. The data belong to a study of blood T cell repertoires in COVID-19. Turning to the study itself: T cells, B-cell-depleted T cells, or PBMCs provided the cDNA or gDNA that served as material.

Authors' analysis steps: Nucleated cell number was recorded as an estimate derived from reference gene primer amplification. The protocol was immunoSEQ multiplex PCR, while the TCRdb copy is restricted to in-frame clones and leaves out a portion. V and J calls plus clone size are reproduced from that table; the DNA served to infer D and trimming. The data contain approximately 96,000 clones, over 70% of them singletons. The CDR3 contains 16 residues. Germline CDR1 and CDR2: MNHEY and SVGEGT. After removal of 6 bases from V and 3 bases from J, the junction contained 11 bases not matched to a gene. The sequencing sample was made of peripheral blood. This clonotype was obtained from a woman of 80 years or more with acute or convalescent COVID-19. V and J are TRBV6-2 or TRBV6-3 and TRBJ1-1; 9 bases are shared with TRBD1. This chain's CDR3 is CASSDARDRVYTEAFF. DNA for the CDR3: TGTGCCAGCAGCGATGCCCGGGACAGGGTATACACTGAAGCTTTCTTT.